Given below is one T cell receptor beta chain in context. Trimming pared 2 bases from V and 6 bases from J, leaving 17 bases between. The CDR3 loop spans 16 amino acids. CDR1 MNHEY and CDR2 SVGEGT come from the germline V gene. These data are taken from a study of control samples from healthy donors and cancer patients. TCRdb's copy holds only in-frame clones and misses some; the assay was immunoSEQ multiplex PCR. The sample carries approximately 69,000 clones, roughly 90% recorded once. This receptor was taken from a man aged 55-75 years with colorectal cancer. Sequencing used PBMCs. This chain joins TRBV6-2 or TRBV6-3 and TRBJ2-1; D perhaps matches TRBD2 (6 bases). The CDR3 sequence is CASSYGRRLGGNEQFF. CDR3 in DNA: TGTGCCAGCAGTTACGGTCGACGGTTGGGGGGCAATGAGCAGTTCTTC.